This T cell receptor beta chain was obtained from a study of blood T cell repertoires in COVID-19. Repertoires were generated with immunoSEQ multiplex PCR, while TCRdb's copy carries only in-frame clones and drops some. In the table there are 140,000 to 150,000 clones, 75% to 85% of which are singletons. Sequencing used peripheral blood. The source is a human donor with acute or convalescent COVID-19. The donor label of this sample is uncertain.

This CDR3 reads CATSRPTGAGNTIYF. The CDR3 bases are TGTGCCACCAGCAGACCCACAGGGGCTGGAAACACCATATATTTT. V usage is TRBV15 and J usage is TRBJ1-3; 7 nucleotides agree with TRBD1. Trimming took 2 bases from V and 2 from J; bases not matched to a gene: 3. This CDR3 spans 15 amino acids. Germline CDR1 and CDR2: LNHNV and YYDKDF (reference sequence). The complete variable domain, with remaining parts taken from reference TRBV15 and TRBJ1-3, reads DAMVIQNPRYQVTQFGKPVTLSCSQTLNHNVMYWYQQKSSQAPKLLFHYYDKDFNNEADTPDNFQSRRPNTSFCFLDIRSPGLGDTAMYLCATSRPTGAGNTIYFGEGSWLTVV.